This TCR beta chain was retrieved from a study of glioma-infiltrating T cells after dendritic cell vaccination. Study information: Monocyte-derived dendritic cells, cultured about 7 days with IL-4 and GM-CSF, were pulsed with autologous tumor lysate.

Using immunoSEQ multiplex PCR, the repertoire was profiled, and TCRdb retains in-frame clones only, with some absent. Counted here are 80,000 to 95,000 clones, 85% occurring once; the ten biggest clones make up 8.5%. As for time point: after dendritic cell vaccination, including at tumor progression/relapse. Isocitrate dehydrogenase mutation was absent in all glioblastoma patients. PBMC were collected before vaccination, two weeks after the third vaccination, and at progression. Study conclusions and caveats: Few patients contributed both blood and tumor specimens.

To note about this clone: Its specificity is not known.

Germline CDR1 reads SGHTA; CDR2 reads FQGTGA. V shed 2 bases, J shed 2 bases, and the junction held 1 base outside the gene matches. The length of the CDR3 is 15 residues. The V call is TRBV7-3, the J call TRBJ2-3; 10 nucleotides match TRBD1. The sequenced sample was blood, obtained after dendritic cell vaccination. The TCR originated in a human donor with glioblastoma. The CDR3 coding sequence is TGTGCCAGCAGCTTAGGACAGGGGGACACAGATACGCAGTATTTT. Translating it yields CASSLGQGDTDTQYF.